The following is a T cell receptor beta chain sequence with its context. Its antigen remains unknown. Reverse transcription used about 0.45 to 1 ug RNA and random hexamers. TCRdb fed the immunoSEQ multiplex PCR reads into MiXCR, producing one record per CDR3 protein. The table shows 90,000 to 150,000 distinct CDR3 sequences, with around 90% occurring only once. The data originate from a study of CD8 T cells in Susac syndrome. The CDR3 spans 15 residues. V was clipped by 1 base and J by 6 bases; unmatched bases: 10. Germline-derived CDR1 and CDR2 are SGHRS and YFSETQ. The study's findings and limits: Acknowledgment was made by the study that its TCR sequencing and HLA analysis involved a relatively small number of individuals.

The study sequenced TCR beta in blood CD8+ and CD4+ T cells. Negative isolation was used for CD8+ and CD4+ T cells and FACS enrichment for TEMRA cells. The sequenced sample was CD4+ T cells from PBMCs. The TCR was taken from a human donor in good health. V usage is TRBV5-1 and J usage is TRBJ2-7, with TRBD2 identical over 7 bases. CDR3 residues: CASSLPVGGPSEQYF. DNA for the CDR3: TGCGCCAGCAGCTTGCCCGTGGGAGGGCCGTCCGAGCAGTACTTC.